The rows below give T cell receptor beta chains drawn from one sample of a study of shared clonotypes between healthy human individuals. Method: immunoSEQ multiplex PCR; TCRdb's copy keeps in-frame clones and lacks some. The repertoire holds roughly 770,000 clones, roughly 96% seen once, with roughly 0.23% in the top ten. Sequencing input: naive CD8+ T cells sorted from blood. The receptors derive from a man aged 25 to 45 in good health. CDR3s include the opening cysteine and the closing phenylalanine or tryptophan. Each record gives: clone size, V gene, D gene, J gene, CDR3 DNA, CDR3 protein. The D gene is left open where the match is weak. Where a row states a size, it is once, few, many or the class of an expanded clone; other rows omit it.

>-|TRBV9|-|TRBJ2-2
TGTGCCAGCAGCCCATTCACCGGGGAGCTGTTTTTT
CASSPFTGELFF
>-|TRBV14|TRBD1|TRBJ2-5
TGTGCCAGCAGCCTACAGGGGATTATGGGAGAGACCCAGTACTTC
CASSLQGIMGETQYF
>-|TRBV4-1|-|TRBJ2-7
TGCGCCAGCAGCCAAGACCCCCCAGGTTCCTACGAGCAGTACTTC
CASSQDPPGSYEQYF
>-|TRBV4-1|TRBD1|TRBJ2-7
TGCGCCAGCAGCCAACTTTTACGGACAGGGAAAATCTTCTACGAGCAGTACTTC
CASSQLLRTGKIFYEQYF
>-|TRBV19|-|TRBJ2-5
TGTGCCAGTAGCATCGGGGTAGGCATGCTACAAGAGACCCAGTACTTC
CASSIGVGMLQETQYF
>-|TRBV19|-|TRBJ2-5
TGTGCCAGTAGCGACAACAGGGAGGTCCCGAGGGAGACCCAGTACTTC
CASSDNREVPRETQYF
>-|TRBV14|TRBD1|TRBJ2-1
TGTGCCAGCAGCCAAGGACAGGGAAGGAGGTTCTTC
CASSQGQGRRFF
>-|TRBV7-8|-|TRBJ2-7
TGTGCCAGCAGCCCCCGGAGGACAGCCACCTACGAGCAGTACTTC
CASSPRRTATYEQYF
>few|TRBV27|-|TRBJ2-7
TGTGCCAGCAGCAAGGGGACCTACGAGCAGTACTTC
CASSKGTYEQYF
>-|TRBV29-1|TRBD1|TRBJ1-1
TGCAGCGTTGACGCAGGGGGCTATACTGAAGCTTTCTTT
CSVDAGGYTEAFF
>-|TRBV29-1|TRBD2|TRBJ2-1
TGCAGCGTTCTAACCGGGACTAGCGGCGGCTCCTACAATGAGCAGTTCTTC
CSVLTGTSGGSYNEQFF
>-|TRBV18|-|TRBJ2-1
TGTGCCAGCTCACCACTCGCCGGGTCCCCCTACAATGAGCAGTTCTTC
CASSPLAGSPYNEQFF
>-|TRBV25-1|-|TRBJ2-1
TGTGCCAGCAGTGCTTACAATGAGCAGTTCTTC
CASSAYNEQFF
>few|TRBV27|-|TRBJ2-1
TGTGCCAGCAGTTTGGGTCTAGCTGGCGATGAGCAGTTCTTC
CASSLGLAGDEQFF
>-|TRBV27|-|TRBJ1-5
TGTGCCAGCAGTCACCGGGGCAATCAGCCCCAGCATTTT
CASSHRGNQPQHF
>-|TRBV7-9|-|TRBJ2-1
TGTGCCAGCAGCCCCGGAGTAGCGGCTTACAATGAGCAGTTCTTC
CASSPGVAAYNEQFF
>-|TRBV9|TRBD2|TRBJ2-7
TGTGCCAGCAGCGTAGCCGGGACTAGCGTTTTCTACGAGCAGTACTTC
CASSVAGTSVFYEQYF
>-|TRBV27|-|TRBJ1-1
TGTGCCAGCAGTTTAAATCGATTTAGGGTCACTGAAGCTTTCTTT
CASSLNRFRVTEAFF
>-|TRBV7-6|-|TRBJ2-2
TGTGCCAGCAGCCAAAGTGGGGGTGGAACCGGGGAGCTGTTTTTT
CASSQSGGGTGELFF
>-|TRBV4-1|-|TRBJ2-7
TGCGCCAGCAGCCAAGATGTCTCGGGGTACGAGCAGTACTTC
CASSQDVSGYEQYF
>-|TRBV4-2|-|TRBJ2-2
TGTGCCAGCAGCCAAGGCGGATTGAACACCGGGGAGCTGTTTTTT
CASSQGGLNTGELFF
>-|TRBV4-2|TRBD1|TRBJ1-5
TGTGCCAGCAGCCAGGGGGACAGTAATAGCAATCAGCCCCAGCATTTT
CASSQGDSNSNQPQHF
>-|TRBV7-8|-|TRBJ2-7
TGTGCCAGCAGCGCCAGAGAACTCTACGAGCAGTACTTC
CASSARELYEQYF
>-|TRBV5-1|TRBD2|TRBJ2-2
TGCGCCAGCAGGTCTTTGACTAGCGGGAGGGCCGATGTCGGGGAGCTGTTTTTT
CASRSLTSGRADVGELFF
>once|TRBV2|TRBD2|TRBJ2-7
TGTGCCAGCAGTGATCTAGCGGGAGCCCTGAGCTACGAGCAGTACTTC
CASSDLAGALSYEQYF
>once|TRBV14|-|TRBJ2-5
TGTGCCAGCAGCCCATCCCGACAGGTGATGGGGGTAGAGACCCAGTACTTC
CASSPSRQVMGVETQYF
>-|TRBV6-6|-|TRBJ2-7
TGTGCCAGCAGTTTTGGTAACGAGCAGTACTTC
CASSFGNEQYF
>-|TRBV7-9|-|TRBJ2-7
TGTGCCAGCAGCTCCCCCGGGCTAGCGAGGTACGAGCAGTACTTC
CASSSPGLARYEQYF
>-|TRBV7-8|TRBD1|TRBJ1-3
TGTGCCAGCAGCTTAGGTTTGGGGATTAGGACAGGGGCTGGAAACACCATATATTTT
CASSLGLGIRTGAGNTIYF
>-|TRBV29-1|-|TRBJ2-3
TGCAGCGTTGAAGAACCTGGGACAGATACGCAGTATTTT
CSVEEPGTDTQYF
>-|TRBV2|TRBD1|TRBJ1-1
TGTGCCAGCAGTGCCCCGAAGGGACAGGGAGGAAACACTGAAGCTTTCTTT
CASSAPKGQGGNTEAFF
>-|TRBV13|-|TRBJ2-3
TGTGCCAGCAGCTTAGGGGTAGTCGGGAGAGGGACAGATACGCAGTATTTT
CASSLGVVGRGTDTQYF
>-|TRBV6-5|-|TRBJ1-5
TGTGCCAGCAGTCCGCGACTCAATCAGCCCCAGCATTTT
CASSPRLNQPQHF
>-|TRBV28|TRBD2|TRBJ2-7
TGTGCCAGCAGTCTAGCGGGAAATTCCTACGAGCAGTACTTC
CASSLAGNSYEQYF
>-|TRBV7-8|TRBD2|TRBJ2-7
TGTGCCAGCAGCGACCCCGGTGTTAGCGGGATGGGCGAGCAGTACTTC
CASSDPGVSGMGEQYF
>-|TRBV7-9|-|TRBJ2-3
TGTGCCAGCAGCTTCCTAGTGGCTGGCACAGATACGCAGTATTTT
CASSFLVAGTDTQYF
>-|TRBV30|-|TRBJ2-6
TGTGCCTGGAGTGTGGTTTCTGGGGCCAACGTCCTGACTTTC
CAWSVVSGANVLTF